The clone carrying this T cell receptor beta chain was recorded a few times. The data derive from a study of blood T cell repertoires in COVID-19. The table came from immunoSEQ multiplex PCR; TCRdb's copy has only in-frame clones and leaves some out. Of nearly 80,000 clones in the sample, around 80% are singletons; the top ten hold approximately 33%. This CDR3 contains 15 residues. Trimming took off 5 bases at V and 4 bases at J, with 17 bases between the two ends. Germline CDR1 SGHAT, CDR2 FQNNGV. The sequencing sample was made of peripheral blood. The TCR originated in a woman aged 65 to 85 with acute or convalescent COVID-19. The chain recombines TRBV11-2 with TRBJ2-5, with D possibly being TRBD2 (7 bases). The CDR3 spells CASSPLRGRGETQYF. CDR3 coding DNA: TGTGCCAGCAGCCCACTAAGGGGGAGGGGAGAGACCCAGTACTTC.